The 10 T cell receptor beta chains presented below share a single source sample, sequenced in a study of blood T cells in healthy people across ages. Through a sample-barcoded 5' primer and a J-beta primer mix, a second PCR was run for roughly 6 to 11 cycles. TCRdb processed the 5' RACE reads anew with MiXCR; each CDR3 protein has one entry. The repertoire holds 650,000 to 1,000,000 distinct CDR3 sequences, with roughly 40% as singletons. The source material was blood. These receptor sequences come from a man younger than 35 in good health.

V is TRBV3-1 and J is TRBJ2-3; a weak D match, TRBD2 (7 bases). The V end lost 4 bases, the J end lost 5 bases, and 16 bases lay between the germline ends. CDR3 length equals 15 residues. CDR1 LGHDT and CDR2 YNNKEL come from the germline V gene (reference sequence). CDR3 amino acids: CASSLGGPGGDTQYF. In nucleotides, the CDR3 is TGTGCCAGCAGCCTCGGGGGGCCCGGAGGAGATACGCAGTATTTT.

The rearrangement joins TRBV7-6 to TRBJ2-5, with 10 positions matching TRBD1. The CDR3 is 19 residues long. Per germline, CDR1 SGHVS and CDR2 FNYEAQ. Germline trimming cut 5 bases from V and 5 bases from J; bases unmatched to any gene: 20. The CDR3 DNA sequence: TGTGCCAGCAGCGACAAACTGAAAAACCGACAGGGGGCCGGTGAGACCCAGTACTTC. The encoded protein is CASSDKLKNRQGAGETQYF.

CDR3 nucleotide sequence: TGTGCCAGCGAGGACAGGGCCCTGAACACTGAAGCTTTCTTT. Residues: CASEDRALNTEAFF. The chain is built from TRBV6-2 or TRBV6-3 and TRBJ1-1, with 8 bases identical to TRBD1. Germline loops: CDR1 MNHEY, CDR2 SVGEGT. V dropped 8 bases and J dropped 0; count of bases not matched to a gene: 5. This CDR3 contains 14 residues.

The V call is TRBV4-3, the J call TRBJ1-1; D remains ambiguous. V lost 2 bases and J lost 0, with 7 bases in between. CDR1 and CDR2 from the germline V gene are LGHNA and YSLEER. The CDR3 length is 14 residues. The CDR3 is CASSQSAVNTEAFF. DNA for the CDR3: TGCGCCAGCAGCCAATCGGCGGTGAACACTGAAGCTTTCTTT.

The chain links TRBV4-3 to TRBJ1-5; 7 nucleotides agree with TRBD1. This CDR3 spans 16 amino acids. Unmatched junction bases numbered 7, after V lost 2 bases and J lost 3 bases. Germline V gene lookup returns CDR1 LGHNA and CDR2 YSLEER. CDR3 residues: CASSQSADRHNQPQHF. The CDR3 coding sequence is TGCGCCAGCAGCCAATCCGCGGACAGGCACAATCAGCCCCAGCATTTT.

This clonotype was seen repeatedly, ten times or more. V gene TRBV21-1 combines with J gene TRBJ1-6; the listed D gene, TRBD1, was not tested against the DNA. TRBV21-1 is described as a pseudogene. The CDR3 runs to 17 residues. In DNA, the CDR3 is TGTGCCAGCAGCTCCCATGGACAGGGACCCTATAATTCACCCCTCCACTTT. Protein product: CASSSHGQGPYNSPLHF.

The CDR3 reads CSASGSRWDRAYEQYF. The CDR3 DNA reads TGCAGTGCTAGCGGGTCTAGATGGGACAGGGCTTACGAGCAGTACTTC. This chain uses TRBV20-1 with TRBJ2-7; TRBD1 matches at 9 bases. The CDR3 loop spans 16 amino acids. V gave up 3 bases and J gave up 4 bases; unmatched junction bases: 13. Germline V lookup: CDR1 DFQATT, CDR2 SNEGSKA (reference sequence).

In its sample, this clonotype was seen a few times. The chain links TRBV7-2 to TRBJ1-2; 9 positions agree with TRBD1. The CDR3 is 17 residues long. Per the germline V gene, CDR1 is SGHTA and CDR2 is FQGNSA. V trimming: 2 bases; J trimming: 3 bases; junction bases outside the gene matches: 10. Here the CDR3 reads CASSLQIRDRVDYGYTF. The CDR3, as DNA: TGTGCCAGCAGCTTACAAATCCGGGACAGGGTTGACTATGGCTACACCTTC.

This clonotype was observed a handful of times. In DNA form, the CDR3 reads TGTGCCAGCAGCCAAGCGACAGCGAACTATGGCTACACCTTC. Encoded protein: CASSQATANYGYTF. J is TRBJ1-2 and V is TRBV2; possible D gene TRBD1, 5 bases. This CDR3 has 14 amino acids. V lost 6 bases and J lost 2, with 13 bases in between. Germline assignment: CDR1 SNHLY and CDR2 FYNNEI.

Worth noting for this clonotype: A much larger clone is a single base away; this may be a read error. The chain is built from TRBV27 and TRBJ1-2; 8 bases fit TRBD1. This CDR3 is built from 14 residues. In germline, CDR1 is MNHEY, CDR2 SMNVEV (reference sequence). CDR3 nucleotide sequence: TGTGCCAGCAGAGGGACAGGACCTAACTATAGCTACACCTTC. Translated: CASRGTGPNYSYTF.